Following are 21 T cell receptor beta chains from one sample sequenced in a study of blood T cell repertoires in COVID-19. Assay: immunoSEQ multiplex PCR; the TCRdb copy retains only in-frame clones and omits some. The table includes around 360,000 clones, roughly 87% detected once. The sequenced sample was PBMCs or T cells enriched from blood (not recorded which). Every receptor here comes from a woman aged 25 to 39 who had recovered from COVID-19.

In regard to this clone: This CDR3 is also generated by other DNA sequences in the sample. The chain has TRBV5-1 and TRBJ2-5, with D perhaps matching TRBD2 (6 bases). The germline V gene encodes CDR1 SGHRS and CDR2 YFSETQ. V dropped 4 bases and J dropped 2 bases, with 12 bases sitting between them. CDR3 length equals 14 residues. The CDR3 spells CASSLRDSQETQYF. CDR3 sequence (DNA): TGCGCCAGCAGCCTGAGGGACTCACAAGAGACCCAGTACTTC.

V and J are TRBV19 and TRBJ1-1; maybe TRBD1 (6 bases). Trimming cost V 6 bases and J 4 bases, with 12 bases left between them. This CDR3 contains 13 residues. Looked up from germline, CDR1 is LNHDA and CDR2 is SQIVND (reference sequence). The CDR3 DNA reads as TGTGCCAGTAGCAACAGGGAGGGCACTGAAGCTTTCTTT. This translates into CASSNREGTEAFF.

The chain uses TRBV13 and TRBJ1-6, with 8 bases aligning to TRBD1. The trim removed 3 bases at V and 0 bases at J, leaving 4 bases unmatched. Germline V gene sequence: CDR1 PRHDT, CDR2 FYEKMQ (reference sequence). This CDR3 is built from 17 residues. CDR3 nucleotide sequence: TGTGCCAGCAGCTTGACAGGGGATAACTCCTATAATTCACCCCTCCACTTT. Its translation: CASSLTGDNSYNSPLHF.

The chain is built from TRBV11-2 and TRBJ2-2, with TRBD2 identical over 9 bases. The length of the CDR3 is 16 residues. V lost 1 base to trimming and J lost 0 bases; unmatched junction nucleotides: 0. Germline lookup yields CDR1 SGHAT and CDR2 FQNNGV. CDR3 nucleotides: TGTGCCAGCAGCTTAGTAGCGGGGGCGAACACCGGGGAGCTGTTTTTT. Protein sequence: CASSLVAGANTGELFF.

In its sample, this clone was seen once. Other DNA sequences in the sample encode the same CDR3. The chain uses TRBV19 and TRBJ2-1; 7 positions match TRBD2. V shed 4 bases and J 0 bases; nucleotides not matched to a gene: 3. CDR1 and CDR2 (germline): LNHDA, SQIVND (reference sequence). The CDR3 runs 15 residues. CDR3 in DNA: TGTGCCAGTAGTACTAGCGGAGGCTCCTACAATGAGCAGTTCTTC. Translated, it gives CASSTSGGSYNEQFF.

The CDR3 sequence: CASSGDRPHSPLHF. The CDR3 bases are TGTGCCAGCAGCGGTGACAGGCCCCATTCACCCCTCCACTTT. The chain carries TRBV2 and TRBJ1-6, with a possible D match to TRBD1 (6 bases). Germline CDR1 reads SNHLY; CDR2 reads FYNNEI. Trimming took 6 bases from V and 8 from J, leaving 14 bases between them. The CDR3 length is 14 residues.

The rearrangement uses TRBV28 and TRBJ1-5; unclear D gene. This CDR3 contains 12 residues. CDR1 is MDHEN, CDR2 SYDVKM, per germline. Trimming took off 8 bases at V and 4 bases at J, with 9 bases between the two ends. CDR3 in DNA: TGTGCCAGCCGATACAAGAATCAGCCCCAGCATTTT. Protein sequence: CASRYKNQPQHF.

This clone was detected only once. The genes are TRBV2 and TRBJ2-2; TRBD1 might be the D (6 bases). CDR1 is SNHLY, CDR2 FYNNEI, per germline. The CDR3 sequence is 15 residues long. Trimming removed 4 bases at V and 1 base at J, with 10 bases between. The CDR3 DNA reads TGTGCCAGCAGTGTTGGGGGCCAGAACACCGGGGAGCTGTTTTTT. The encoded protein is CASSVGGQNTGELFF.

The V gene is TRBV3-1 (or the pseudogene TRBV3-2), the J gene TRBJ2-3; 7 nucleotides match TRBD1. Per germline, CDR1 LGHDT and CDR2 YNNKEL (reference sequence). With 4 bases clipped from V and 13 bases from J, the junction kept 23 bases outside the gene matches. There are 17 residues in the CDR3. The CDR3 region has the DNA TGTGCCAGCAGCCCGTTCCCGGGACAGCTGTCGACTATGGTGAAGTATTTT. This gives the protein CASSPFPGQLSTMVKYF.

The chain couples TRBV18 to TRBJ1-4, with 12 bases matching TRBD1. The CDR3 has 20 residues. Germline assignment: CDR1 KGHSH and CDR2 LQKENI. V lost 4 bases and J lost 2; bases outside the gene matches: 14. CDR3: CASSLATTGQGASTNEKLFF. CDR3 DNA: TGTGCCAGCTCACTAGCCACGACGGGACAGGGGGCTTCCACTAATGAAAAACTGTTTTTT.

The V and J genes are TRBV13 and TRBJ1-4; tentative D call: TRBD1 (6 bases). Germline CDR1 is PRHDT and CDR2 is FYEKMQ (reference sequence). Trimming took 0 bases from V and 8 from J, leaving 7 bases between them. This CDR3 is 13 amino acids long. The CDR3 reads CASSLGGQEKLFF. The DNA of the CDR3 is TGTGCCAGCAGCTTAGGAGGACAGGAAAAACTGTTTTTT. Looking up the rest from reference TRBV13 and TRBJ1-4 gives the full variable domain: AAGVIQSPRHLIKEKRETATLKCYPIPRHDTVYWYQQGPGQDPQFLISFYEKMQSDKGSIPDRFSAQQFSDYHSELNMSSLELGDSALYFCASSLGGQEKLFFGSGTQLSVL.

CDR3 amino acids: CASSLPGLAGDEQYF. The CDR3 coding sequence is TGCGCCAGCAGCTTACCGGGACTAGCGGGAGACGAGCAGTACTTC. The rearrangement links TRBV5-1 to TRBJ2-7; the match to TRBD2 covers 14 bases. With V trimmed by 2 bases and J by 5 bases, 3 bases remained unmatched. CDR3 length: 15 amino acids. The germline V gene encodes CDR1 SGHRS and CDR2 YFSETQ.

The J gene is TRBJ2-5, the V gene TRBV4-1, with TRBD2 as a possible D gene (6 bases). Germline V gene lookup returns CDR1 MGHRA and CDR2 YSYEKL. The germline V and J ends were trimmed by 4 bases and 7 bases, with 10 bases remaining between them. This CDR3 has 12 amino acids. The chain's CDR3 is CASSPSGLTQYF. The CDR3 DNA is TGCGCCAGCAGCCCATCGGGACTGACCCAGTACTTC.

This clone was seen a single time. The J gene is TRBJ1-3, the V gene TRBV12-1; no DNA check was done on the table's D call, TRBD1. TRBV12-1 is an annotated pseudogene. CDR3 length equals 15 residues. The CDR3 sequence is CASRPTGGCGNTIYF. The CDR3 bases are TGTGCCAGCAGGCCCACAGGGGGCTGTGGAAACACCATATATTTT.

This clone was seen only once. This sequence joins TRBV5-1 and TRBJ2-5; D unclear. The CDR3 extends over 13 amino acids. V lost 2 bases and J lost 1, with 6 bases in between. Germline V lookup: CDR1 SGHRS, CDR2 YFSETQ. CDR3 sequence (DNA): TGCGCCAGCAGCTTACAGAGCCAAGAGACCCAGTACTTC. Protein product: CASSLQSQETQYF. The full variable domain, in which reference TRBV5-1 and TRBJ2-5 provide the parts outside the CDR3, is KAGVTQTPRYLIKTRGQQVTLSCSPISGHRSVSWYQQTPGQGLQFLFEYFSETQRNKGNFPGRFSGRQFSNSRSEMNVSTLELGDSALYLCASSLQSQETQYFGPGTRLLVL.

The chain's CDR3 is CASSLDHRFYGYTF. The CDR3 DNA sequence: TGTGCCAGCAGCCTGGACCACAGATTCTATGGCTACACCTTC. The V and J genes are TRBV5-8 and TRBJ1-2; D not certain. Germline V CDR1 and CDR2: SGHTS, YDEGEE. V lost 4 bases and J 4 bases, leaving 14 bases between the germline ends. The CDR3 is 14 residues long.

The genes are TRBV6-5 and TRBJ2-3; possible D gene TRBD1, 6 bases. With 8 bases removed from V and 4 bases from J, the gap between germline ends came to 16 bases. Germline V gene lookup returns CDR1 MNHEY and CDR2 SVGAGI. There are 14 residues in the CDR3. The CDR3 DNA reads TGTGCCAGCGCCTCAGGGGAATTCGCAGATACGCAGTATTTT. It is translated as CASASGEFADTQYF.

This clone was recorded only once. This chain joins TRBV28 and TRBJ1-2, with 9 nucleotides matching TRBD1. The germline CDR1 and CDR2 sequences are MDHEN and SYDVKM. Unmatched junction bases numbered 3, after V lost 5 bases and J lost 2 bases. The length of the CDR3 is 14 residues. The CDR3 here is CASSRDRVNYGYTF. The CDR3 DNA is TGTGCCAGCAGTAGGGACAGGGTGAACTATGGCTACACCTTC.

The chain couples TRBV19 to TRBJ2-2, with 8 bases that match TRBD2. The J segment lost 0 bases and the V segment lost 9 bases, leaving 12 bases of the junction unmatched. This CDR3 spans 17 amino acids. The germline gives CDR1 LNHDA, CDR2 SQIVND (reference sequence). CDR3: CASRRTSGITNTGELFF. CDR3 nucleotides: TGTGCCAGCCGTAGAACTAGCGGCATCACGAACACCGGGGAGCTGTTTTTT.

The genes are TRBV14 and TRBJ1-2, with 12 bases lining up with TRBD1. Germline loops: CDR1 SGHDN, CDR2 FVKESK. Trimming removed 4 bases from V and 8 bases from J; junction bases left unmatched: 5. This CDR3 has 14 amino acids. The CDR3 DNA sequence: TGTGCCAGCAGCCCGGGACAGGGGGCGGGAGGCTACACCTTC. It yields the protein CASSPGQGAGGYTF.

This clone has only a few counts. J is TRBJ2-1 and V is TRBV5-3, with D possibly TRBD1 on 6 matching bases. TRBV5-3 carries the ORF label, with uncertain function. Trimming removed 1 base from V and 3 bases from J, with 11 bases in between. CDR3 size: 15 residues. The CDR3 nucleotides are TGTGCCAGAAGCTTGAAGAGGGGGAACTACAATGAGCAGTTCTTC. Translating it yields CARSLKRGNYNEQFF.